This T cell receptor (beta chain) was captured in a study of blood T cell repertoires in COVID-19. Study background: Acute and convalescent COVID-19 specimens originated in the United States, Italy and Spain. Sources were T cells, B-cell-depleted T cells, or PBMCs; the material itself was cDNA or gDNA.

With 3 bases removed from V and 0 bases from J, the gap between germline ends came to 7 bases. CDR1 and CDR2 from the germline V gene are KGHDR and SFDVKD. The CDR3 has 14 residues. How the authors handled the data: Estimated nucleated cell counts came from reference gene primer amplification. The data were produced by immunoSEQ multiplex PCR, yet TCRdb's version contains in-frame clones alone and is incomplete. The V and J calls and clone size are taken from that table; D and trimming were inferred from the DNA. The data contain around 150,000 clones, about 88% of them seen just once; the ten biggest clones take up 0.99%.

What was sequenced was peripheral blood. This chain links TRBV24-1 with TRBJ2-5; no firm D call. This receptor was identified in a man between 18 and 35 years old with acute or convalescent COVID-19. The CDR3 coding sequence is TGTGCCACCAGTGATCTAGTGCACCAAGAGACCCAGTACTTC. It translates to CATSDLVHQETQYF.